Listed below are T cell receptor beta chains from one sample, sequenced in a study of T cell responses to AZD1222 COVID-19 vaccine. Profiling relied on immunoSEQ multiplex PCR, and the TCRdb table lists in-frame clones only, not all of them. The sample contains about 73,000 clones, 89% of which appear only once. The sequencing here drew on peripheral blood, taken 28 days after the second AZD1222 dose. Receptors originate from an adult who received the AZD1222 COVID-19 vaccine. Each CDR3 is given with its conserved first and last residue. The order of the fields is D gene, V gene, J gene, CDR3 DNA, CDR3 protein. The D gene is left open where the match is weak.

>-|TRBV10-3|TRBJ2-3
TGTGCCATCAGCGGGAGTGGCACAGATACGCAGTATTTT
CAISGSGTDTQYF
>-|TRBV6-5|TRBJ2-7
TGTGCCAGCAGTAACCAATACGAGCAGTACTTC
CASSNQYEQYF
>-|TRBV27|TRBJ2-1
TGTGCCAGCAGTTTACGAACAGCGGCAAAAACCTACAATGAGCAGTTCTTC
CASSLRTAAKTYNEQFF
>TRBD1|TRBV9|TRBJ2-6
TGTGCCAGCAGCTGGGACAGCTCTGGGGCCAACGTCCTGACTTTC
CASSWDSSGANVLTF
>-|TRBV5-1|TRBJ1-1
TGCGCCAGCAGCCGGGGGGCGGAAGGTCGAACTGAAGCTTTCTTT
CASSRGAEGRTEAFF
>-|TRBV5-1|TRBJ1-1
TGCGCCAGCAGCTTGGAGGAGGGTCCCACTGAAGCTTTCTTT
CASSLEEGPTEAFF
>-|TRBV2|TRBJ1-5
TGTGCCAGCGGGTATGGAGGCCCGCGGGGCAATCAGCCCCAGCATTTT
CASGYGGPRGNQPQHF
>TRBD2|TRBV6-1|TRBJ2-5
TGTGCCAGCAGTGAAGCTGGGCGGGGGAAAGGGGAGACCCAGTACTTC
CASSEAGRGKGETQYF
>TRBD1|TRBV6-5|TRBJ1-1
TGTGCCAGCACCCCACTGACAGGGACCGCGGCTGAAGCTTTCTTT
CASTPLTGTAAEAFF
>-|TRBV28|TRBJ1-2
TGTGCCAGCAGTTCACAGGGAGAGCTACGAAGTGGCTACACCTTC
CASSSQGELRSGYTF
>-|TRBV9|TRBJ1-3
TGTGCCAGCAGCGTAGGGCAGTGGAGCTCTGGAAACACCATATATTTT
CASSVGQWSSGNTIYF
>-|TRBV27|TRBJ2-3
TGTGCCAGCAGCCTCCTGGGGGGGGCGGGGGTAGATACGCAGTATTTT
CASSLLGGAGVDTQYF
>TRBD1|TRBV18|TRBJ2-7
TGTGCCAGCTCACCCGGGACAGGGGGCTACGAGCAGTACTTC
CASSPGTGGYEQYF
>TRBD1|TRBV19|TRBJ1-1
TGTGCCAGTAGTAGACAGACAGGGTGGGGGAACACTGAAGCTTTCTTT
CASSRQTGWGNTEAFF
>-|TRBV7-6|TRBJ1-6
TGTGCCAGCAGCCCCGGGACACCCGGGTCACCCCTCCACTTT
CASSPGTPGSPLHF
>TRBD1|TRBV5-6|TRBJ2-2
TGTGCCAGCAGCCCGGAGGGGACAGGGGAGGACACCGGGGAGCTGTTTTTT
CASSPEGTGEDTGELFF
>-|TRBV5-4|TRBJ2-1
TGTGCCAGCAGCTTGGTAGGACAGCCTCTGGGTGAGCAGTTCTTC
CASSLVGQPLGEQFF
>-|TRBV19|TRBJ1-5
TGTGCCAGTAGTATAGCAGGGCTGATCAATCAGCCCCAGCATTTT
CASSIAGLINQPQHF
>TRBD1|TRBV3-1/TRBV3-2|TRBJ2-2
TGTGCCAGCAGGTCCAGGGGGCAGGCCGGGGAGCTGTTTTTT
CASRSRGQAGELFF
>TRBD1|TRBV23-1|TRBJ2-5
TGCGCCAGCAGCATTACCGGGACAGGGCAAGAGACCCAGTACTTC
CASSITGTGQETQYF
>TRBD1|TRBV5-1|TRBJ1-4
TGCGCCAGCAGCTTGGAAGGGACAGTGCCTAATGAAAAACTGTTTTTT
CASSLEGTVPNEKLFF
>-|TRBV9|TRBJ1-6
TGTGCCAGCAGCGTAGAAGGGACCCCGTTTTATAATTCACCCCTCCACTTT
CASSVEGTPFYNSPLHF
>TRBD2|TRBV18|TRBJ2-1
TGTGCCAGCTCACCCGTGGGCGGGAGGCCACGCTACAATGAGCAGTTCTTC
CASSPVGGRPRYNEQFF